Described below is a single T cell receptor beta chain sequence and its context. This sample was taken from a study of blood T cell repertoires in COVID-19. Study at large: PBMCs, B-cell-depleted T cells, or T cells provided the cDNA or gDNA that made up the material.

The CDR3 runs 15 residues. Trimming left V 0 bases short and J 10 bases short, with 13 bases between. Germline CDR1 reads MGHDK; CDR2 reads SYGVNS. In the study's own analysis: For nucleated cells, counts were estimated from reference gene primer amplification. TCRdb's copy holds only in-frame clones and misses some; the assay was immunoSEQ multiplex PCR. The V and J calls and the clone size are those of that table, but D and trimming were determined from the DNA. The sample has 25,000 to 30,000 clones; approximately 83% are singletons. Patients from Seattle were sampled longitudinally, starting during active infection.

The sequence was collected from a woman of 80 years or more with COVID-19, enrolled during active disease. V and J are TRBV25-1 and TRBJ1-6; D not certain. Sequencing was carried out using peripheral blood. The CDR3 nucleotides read TGTGCCAGCAGTGAATATATGGGAGGAGGATCACCCCTCCACTTT. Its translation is CASSEYMGGGSPLHF.